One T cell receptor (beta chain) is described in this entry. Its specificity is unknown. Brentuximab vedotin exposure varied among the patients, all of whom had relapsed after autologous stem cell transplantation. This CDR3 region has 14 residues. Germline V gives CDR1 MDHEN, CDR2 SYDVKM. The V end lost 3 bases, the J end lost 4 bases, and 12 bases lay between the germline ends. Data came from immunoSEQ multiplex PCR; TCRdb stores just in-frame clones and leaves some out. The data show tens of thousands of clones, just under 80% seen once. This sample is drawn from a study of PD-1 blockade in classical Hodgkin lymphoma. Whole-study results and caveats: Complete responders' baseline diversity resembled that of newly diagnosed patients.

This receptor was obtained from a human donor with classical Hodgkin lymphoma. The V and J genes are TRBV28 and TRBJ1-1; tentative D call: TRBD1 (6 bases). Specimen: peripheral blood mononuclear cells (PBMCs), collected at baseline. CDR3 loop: CASSFGGSVTEAFF. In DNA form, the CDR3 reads TGTGCCAGCAGTTTCGGGGGCTCAGTCACTGAAGCTTTCTTT.